Below are 21 T cell receptor beta chains sequenced from a single sample in a study of T cells in Graves' hyperthyroidism and ophthalmopathy. Regions amplified from RNA transcripts were the TCR beta CDR3 regions. The HTBI set primed first-round TCR CDR3 RT-PCR. TCRdb redid the calling of the multiplex PCR reads with MiXCR, one entry per CDR3 protein. The sample carries about 600,000 distinct CDR3 sequences, around 16% recorded once. The sample taken for sequencing was blood. Receptors were obtained from a woman in her 40s with Graves' ophthalmopathy.

V and J are TRBV3-1 and TRBJ2-1; D is perhaps TRBD1 (6 bases). CDR1 and CDR2 from the germline V gene are LGHDT and YNNKEL (reference sequence). The V end lost 8 bases, the J end lost 1 base, and 9 bases lay between the germline ends. This CDR3 region has 13 residues. CDR3: CASGQRSYNEQFF. The CDR3, as DNA: TGTGCCAGCGGACAGCGATCCTACAATGAGCAGTTCTTC.

A few counts support this clonotype. The V gene is TRBV5-1, the J gene TRBJ2-7; 10 nucleotides align to TRBD1. CDR1 is SGHRS, CDR2 YFSETQ, per germline. This CDR3 contains 15 residues. V trimming: 4 bases; J trimming: 2 bases; junction bases outside the gene matches: 6. As DNA, the CDR3 is TGCGCCAGCAGCACGGGACAGGGGCTCGCCTACGAGCAGTACTTC. Its protein is CASSTGQGLAYEQYF.

This chain joins TRBV10-3 and TRBJ2-3; possibly TRBD2 for D (7 bases). CDR1 is ENHRY, CDR2 SYGVKD, per germline. This CDR3 has 16 residues. V dropped 3 bases and J dropped 3 bases, with 16 bases sitting between them. CDR3 DNA sequence: TGTGCCATCAGTGACGTGGCGGGGGCCAAGACAGATACGCAGTATTTT. Translated, it gives CAISDVAGAKTDTQYF.

This clonotype was picked up many times. CDR3 region: CASSPSRDRTNEKLFF. CDR3 bases: TGTGCCAGCAGCCCCAGCCGGGACAGGACGAATGAAAAACTGTTTTTT. The chain combines TRBV9 with TRBJ1-4; TRBD1 matches 8 bases. There are 16 residues in the CDR3. Losses at the gene ends were 4 bases for V and 5 bases for J; bases not matched to a gene: 10. CDR1 is SGDLS, CDR2 YYNGEE, per germline.

A few counts support this clonotype. V and J are TRBV12-3 or TRBV12-4 and TRBJ2-1, with TRBD1 matching 10 bases. After removal of 4 bases from V and 9 bases from J, the junction contained 6 bases not matched to a gene. The CDR3 spans 14 residues. The CDR3 nucleotides are TGTGCCAGCAGTTCGCGGGACAGGGGTCCTGAGCAGTTCTTC. This gives the protein CASSSRDRGPEQFF.

The J gene is TRBJ2-7, the V gene TRBV20-1, with a tentative D call TRBD2 (6 bases). The CDR3 spans 15 residues. Per the germline V gene, CDR1 is DFQATT and CDR2 is SNEGSKA (reference sequence). The CDR3 DNA sequence: TGCATTCCCAAAGAGGGGCGGGACCCGATCTACGAGCAGTACTTC. Its translation: CIPKEGRDPIYEQYF.

V gene TRBV6-1 combines with J gene TRBJ2-3; D remains ambiguous. This CDR3 is 15 amino acids long. Germline values: CDR1 MNHNS, CDR2 SASEGT. Trimming pared 2 bases from V and 0 bases from J, leaving 9 bases between. The CDR3 sequence: CASSESGRSTDTQYF. The CDR3, as DNA: TGTGCCAGCAGTGAATCCGGGCGCAGCACAGATACGCAGTATTTT.

The chain links TRBV7-6 to TRBJ1-5; TRBD1 matches at 10 bases. The CDR3 consists of 16 residues. The V and J ends lost 10 bases and 5 bases, in that order; junction bases with no gene match: 14. In germline, CDR1 is SGHVS, CDR2 FNYEAQ. The CDR3 nucleotides are TGTGCCACCGCCTCTGACGGGACAGGGGTCGATCAGCCCCAGCATTTT. Its translation: CATASDGTGVDQPQHF.

This clonotype was recorded many times. This chain connects TRBV28 to TRBJ1-5; TRBD1 is a possible D gene (6 bases). Germline V gene data show CDR1 as MDHEN and CDR2 as SYDVKM. Trimming removed 6 bases at V and 1 base at J, with 19 bases between. The CDR3 extends over 17 amino acids. The CDR3 region is CASSAVGGVPSNQPQHF. The CDR3, as DNA: TGTGCCAGCAGCGCCGTCGGGGGCGTACCCAGCAATCAGCCCCAGCATTTT.

This clonotype was seen many times. The chain couples TRBV10-1 to TRBJ1-4; D call uncertain. The CDR3 runs to 14 residues. Germline loops: CDR1 WNHNN, CDR2 SYGVQD (reference sequence). Trimming removed 7 bases from V and 3 bases from J, with 12 bases in between. Here the CDR3 reads CASNLHPSNEKLFF. The CDR3 bases are TGCGCCAGCAACTTACATCCATCTAATGAAAAACTGTTTTTT.

This clonotype was recorded a few times. The chain has TRBV6-2 or TRBV6-3 and TRBJ2-2; TRBD1 is a possible D gene (5 bases). The germline CDR1 and CDR2 sequences are MNHEY and SVGEGT. Trimming shortened V by 2 bases and J by 4 bases, and 11 bases separated the two germline ends. The CDR3 totals 15 residues. The CDR3 DNA reads TGTGCCAGCAGTTACGCTAAAGGGGTCACCGGGGAGCTGTTTTTT. It yields the protein CASSYAKGVTGELFF.

This clonotype was counted ten times or more. V is TRBV10-3 and J is TRBJ2-7; 9 bases match TRBD1. Trimming at V came to 7 bases and at J to 6 bases, leaving 10 bases not matched to a gene. CDR1 is ENHRY, CDR2 SYGVKD, per germline. CDR3 length equals 14 residues. The DNA for the CDR3 is TGTGCCATCAACCACCGGGACAGGGTCGGCGAGCAGTACTTC. This encodes CAINHRDRVGEQYF.

This clonotype showed up just once. The rearrangement joins TRBV19 to TRBJ1-4, with 7 bases fitting TRBD1. V dropped 5 bases and J dropped 5; count of bases not matched to a gene: 8. This CDR3 is built from 15 residues. CDR1 is LNHDA and CDR2 is SQIVND in the germline V gene (reference sequence). The CDR3 DNA reads as TGTGCCAGTAGTGACACCGGGACAGAAAATGAAAAACTGTTTTTT. This gives the protein CASSDTGTENEKLFF. Supplemented by reference TRBV19 and TRBJ1-4, the full variable domain reads DGGITQSPKYLFRKEGQNVTLSCEQNLNHDAMYWYRQDPGQGLRLIYYSQIVNDFQKGDIAEGYSVSREKKESFPLTVTSAQKNPTAFYLCASSDTGTENEKLFFGSGTQLSVL.

This clonotype was observed many times. This chain uses TRBV7-9 with TRBJ1-1; 9 nucleotides line up with TRBD1. The CDR3 runs to 15 residues. The germline V gene has CDR1 SEHNR and CDR2 FQNEAQ (reference sequence). V lost 5 bases, J lost 5 bases, and 9 bases stayed unmatched. This CDR3 is CASSILQGAITEAFF. In nucleotides, the CDR3 is TGTGCCAGCAGCATACTACAGGGGGCGATTACTGAAGCTTTCTTT.

This clonotype was detected ten times or more. V gene TRBV12-3 or TRBV12-4 combines with J gene TRBJ2-3, with D hard to call. This CDR3 region has 16 residues. The ends were cut back, 5 bases at V and 0 bases at J, with 15 bases in the middle. CDR3 nucleotide sequence: TGTGCCAGCAGTCTGAGGCAAGATAGGAGCACAGATACGCAGTATTTT. Amino acids: CASSLRQDRSTDTQYF.

At least ten counts were recorded for this clonotype. The chain has TRBV6-1 and TRBJ1-1, with D possibly matching TRBD1 (5 bases). Germline V gene data show CDR1 as MNHNS and CDR2 as SASEGT. The CDR3 consists of 15 residues. The germline V and J ends were trimmed by 6 bases and 1 base, with 15 bases remaining between them. CDR3 protein: CASSAQGTGNTEAFF. CDR3 DNA: TGTGCCAGCAGCGCGCAGGGTACTGGGAACACTGAAGCTTTCTTT.

The sample holds many counts of this clonotype. This chain joins TRBV5-1 and TRBJ1-2; TRBD1 aligns across 10 bases. Per germline, CDR1 SGHRS and CDR2 YFSETQ. CDR3 length equals 15 residues. With V trimmed by 4 bases and J by 4 bases, 7 bases remained unmatched. DNA for the CDR3: TGCGCCAGCAGCCCCCGGACAGGGGGAACCTATGGCTACACCTTC. Translating it yields CASSPRTGGTYGYTF. The whole variable domain, remainder taken from reference TRBV5-1 and TRBJ1-2, is KAGVTQTPRYLIKTRGQQVTLSCSPISGHRSVSWYQQTPGQGLQFLFEYFSETQRNKGNFPGRFSGRQFSNSRSEMNVSTLELGDSALYLCASSPRTGGTYGYTFGSGTRLTVV.

The genes are TRBV20-1 and TRBJ2-7; D is ambiguous. Trimming cost V 5 bases and J 6 bases, with 11 bases left between them. The CDR3 spans 11 residues. The germline V gene encodes CDR1 DFQATT and CDR2 SNEGSKA (reference sequence). The CDR3 here is CSAAPGPEQYF. CDR3 DNA: TGCAGTGCTGCCCCCGGGCCCGAGCAGTACTTC.

This clonotype occurred a few times. CDR3 sequence (DNA): TGTGCCAGCTCACCACTTCCAGGGAGCTCCTACAATGAGCAGTTCTTC. This encodes CASSPLPGSSYNEQFF. The chain couples TRBV18 to TRBJ2-1; D may correspond to TRBD1 or TRBD2 (5 bases each). The CDR3 sequence is 16 residues long. The V gene lost 1 base and the J gene lost 0 bases, with 10 bases spanning the gap. Germline assignment: CDR1 KGHSH and CDR2 LQKENI.

This chain joins TRBV30 and TRBJ1-3; no firm D call. V was cut by 6 bases and J by 3 bases, with 18 bases left in between. The V gene's germline CDR1 is GTSNPN and CDR2 SVGIG (reference sequence). The CDR3 is 15 residues long. The CDR3 sequence is CACTPTVVVGNTIYF. CDR3 sequence (DNA): TGTGCCTGTACGCCAACGGTTGTAGTTGGAAACACCATATATTTT.

This clonotype was recorded at least ten times. The chain has TRBV18 and TRBJ2-1, with no clear D. With 4 bases removed from V and 3 bases from J, the gap between germline ends came to 13 bases. This CDR3 is built from 15 residues. Germline lookup yields CDR1 KGHSH and CDR2 LQKENI. For the CDR3, the DNA is TGTGCCAGCTCACGGGTAGGCCTCAACTACAATGAGCAGTTCTTC. Protein product: CASSRVGLNYNEQFF.